These 27 T cell receptor beta chains came from one sample sequenced in a study of blood T cell repertoires in COVID-19. The data were produced by immunoSEQ multiplex PCR, yet TCRdb's version contains in-frame clones alone and is incomplete. The sample records 100,000 to 150,000 clones, more than 75% being singletons. The sample consisted of peripheral blood. These receptors originate from a human donor in a cohort sampled during active COVID-19.

This clone was found once. The chain carries TRBV29-1 and TRBJ2-7; D is possibly TRBD1 (5 bases). This CDR3 is 13 amino acids long. Trimming took 3 bases from V and 3 from J, leaving 12 bases between them. CDR1 and CDR2 (germline): SQVTM, ANQGSEA. Here the CDR3 DNA reads TGCAGCGTTGAGGATGGGGCCCGCTACGAGCAGTACTTC. Encoded protein: CSVEDGARYEQYF.

The chain employs TRBV18 and TRBJ1-5; 8 bases fit TRBD1. This CDR3 has 16 residues. V lost 0 bases to trimming and J lost 3 bases; unmatched junction nucleotides: 4. Germline assignment: CDR1 KGHSH and CDR2 LQKENI. This chain's CDR3 is CASSPPGQAYNQPQHF. CDR3 DNA: TGTGCCAGCTCACCACCGGGACAGGCCTACAATCAGCCCCAGCATTTT.

The chain recombines TRBV6-4 with TRBJ2-1, with 9 bases lining up with TRBD1. Germline CDR1 and CDR2: MRHNA and SNTAGT. There are 16 residues in the CDR3. V shed 6 bases and J 4 bases; nucleotides not matched to a gene: 10. The CDR3 loop is CASRPGQGTRYNEQFF. CDR3 sequence (DNA): TGTGCCAGCAGACCTGGACAGGGGACGCGTTACAATGAGCAGTTCTTC.

CDR3 residues: CASSYWRGDSNQPQHF. The CDR3 DNA follows: TGTGCCAGCAGTTACTGGAGGGGCGATAGCAATCAGCCCCAGCATTTT. The rearrangement uses TRBV6-2 or TRBV6-3 and TRBJ1-5; D perhaps matches TRBD1 (5 bases). With 1 base removed from V and 0 bases from J, the gap between germline ends came to 10 bases. Germline values: CDR1 MNHEY, CDR2 SVGEGT. There are 16 residues in the CDR3.

This clone occurred a few times. The chain couples TRBV28 to TRBJ1-6, with 10 bases that match TRBD1. The trim removed 2 bases at V and 10 bases at J, leaving 5 bases unmatched. Germline CDR1 MDHEN, CDR2 SYDVKM. The CDR3 totals 15 residues. Here the CDR3 reads CASSLRQGARSPLHF. DNA of the CDR3: TGTGCCAGCAGTTTAAGACAGGGGGCTAGGTCACCCCTCCACTTT.

This clone was seen a handful of times. The chain recombines TRBV4-1 with TRBJ1-6, with 8 bases lining up with TRBD1. Per the germline V gene, CDR1 is MGHRA and CDR2 is YSYEKL. The CDR3 is made up of 17 amino acids. The V and J ends lost 0 bases and 7 bases, in that order; junction bases with no gene match: 8. CDR3 protein: CASSQDQGAMGNSPLHF. The CDR3 DNA sequence: TGCGCCAGCAGCCAAGATCAGGGGGCGATGGGGAATTCACCCCTCCACTTT.

V is TRBV6-5 and J is TRBJ2-1; D gene ambiguous. The CDR3 length is 11 residues. Germline V lookup: CDR1 MNHEY, CDR2 SVGAGI. The V end was cut by 6 bases, the J end by 7 bases, with 7 bases between. The CDR3 sequence: CASRRRNEQFF. CDR3 DNA: TGTGCCAGCAGGCGGCGGAATGAGCAGTTCTTC.

The rearrangement joins TRBV30 to TRBJ1-5, with D possibly matching TRBD1 (5 bases). Germline V gene sequence: CDR1 GTSNPN, CDR2 SVGIG (reference sequence). This CDR3 has 13 amino acids. The V end lost 2 bases, the J end lost 5 bases, and 10 bases lay between the germline ends. The CDR3 region has the DNA TGTGCCTGGAGTCAGGGTCTGGATCAGCCCCAGCATTTT. Residues: CAWSQGLDQPQHF.

The genes are TRBV19 and TRBJ2-4; TRBD2 aligns across 14 bases. V was pared by 8 bases and J by 1 base, with 10 bases of the junction left unmatched. The length of the CDR3 is 18 residues. Germline values: CDR1 LNHDA, CDR2 SQIVND (reference sequence). Written as DNA, the CDR3 is TGTGCCAGTTCCAAGACTAGCGGGAGGGCGGGGGCCAAAAACATTCAGTACTTC. Residues: CASSKTSGRAGAKNIQYF.

This chain connects TRBV21-1 to TRBJ2-5; TRBD2 is the table's D call, not checked against the DNA. TRBV21-1 is shown as a pseudogene. The CDR3 covers 16 residues. The CDR3: CASSKRTSGRSETQYF. The CDR3 DNA reads TGTGCCAGCAGCAAGCGGACTAGCGGGAGGTCCGAGACCCAGTACTTC.

V gene TRBV6-2 or TRBV6-3 combines with J gene TRBJ1-1; D may be TRBD1 (6 bases). In germline, CDR1 is MNHEY, CDR2 SVGEGT. V was pared by 0 bases and J by 5 bases, with 13 bases between. The CDR3 loop spans 15 amino acids. DNA for the CDR3: TGTGCCAGCAGTTACTCGGACCGTAGGGGGACTGAAGCTTTCTTT. This sequence encodes CASSYSDRRGTEAFF.

The V and J genes are TRBV28 and TRBJ2-1, with a weak D call TRBD2 (5 bases). CDR1 and CDR2 from the germline V gene are MDHEN and SYDVKM. Between the trimmed V and J ends, which lost 5 bases and 3 bases, there was a span of 14 bases. This CDR3 contains 15 residues. For the CDR3, the DNA is TGTGCCAGCAGTCCCCGGGTAGCGAACTACAATGAGCAGTTCTTC. It translates to CASSPRVANYNEQFF. The complete variable domain, with remaining parts taken from reference TRBV28 and TRBJ2-1, reads DVKVTQSSRYLVKRTGEKVFLECVQDMDHENMFWYRQDPGLGLRLIYFSYDVKMKEKGDIPEGYSVSREKKERFSLILESASTNQTSMYLCASSPRVANYNEQFFGPGTRLTVL.

The chain uses TRBV4-3 and TRBJ2-7, with 10 bases matching TRBD1. The CDR3 extends over 15 amino acids. Germline values: CDR1 LGHNA, CDR2 YSLEER. The V and J ends lost 1 base and 0 bases, in that order; junction bases with no gene match: 0. CDR3 nucleotide sequence: TGCGCCAGCAGCCAAGGGACAGGGGGCTCCTACGAGCAGTACTTC. This translates into CASSQGTGGSYEQYF.

The rearrangement uses TRBV10-3 and TRBJ1-6; no firm D call. Trimming left V 0 bases short and J 10 bases short, with 13 bases between. Germline lookup yields CDR1 ENHRY and CDR2 SYGVKD. The length of the CDR3 is 15 residues. As DNA, the CDR3 is TGTGCCATCAGTGAGTCGAGGGTTAGGGAATCACCCCTCCACTTT. It translates to CAISESRVRESPLHF.

This clone appeared a single time. The genes are TRBV11-2 and TRBJ2-7, with 10 bases fitting TRBD2. The germline CDR1 and CDR2 sequences are SGHAT and FQNNGV. After removal of 5 bases from V and 3 bases from J, the junction contained 13 bases not matched to a gene. The CDR3 is made up of 17 amino acids. The CDR3 region is CASSEGLAEQTFYEQYF. Here the CDR3 DNA reads TGTGCCAGCAGCGAAGGACTAGCGGAGCAAACCTTCTACGAGCAGTACTTC.

The chain uses TRBV9 and TRBJ1-3; TRBD1 might be the D (5 bases). Germline V CDR1 and CDR2: SGDLS, YYNGEE. The CDR3 length is 16 residues. The V end was cut by 0 bases, the J end by 4 bases, with 14 bases between. The CDR3 bases are TGTGCCAGCAGCGTAGGAGGAGGGGAAGGCGGAAACACCATATATTTT. Translating gives CASSVGGGEGGNTIYF.

The chain employs TRBV4-1 and TRBJ2-5, with TRBD2 matching 8 bases. Germline V lookup: CDR1 MGHRA, CDR2 YSYEKL. This CDR3 spans 18 amino acids. The V segment lost 1 base and the J segment 4 bases; nucleotides outside the gene matches: 14. In DNA, the CDR3 is TGCGCCAGCAGCCAAGGGGGGGGTCCCAATCGGGAGGGAGAGACCCAGTACTTC. This gives the protein CASSQGGGPNREGETQYF.

This clone occurred a few times. The J gene is TRBJ2-2, the V gene TRBV11-2; TRBD2 matches at 12 bases. The CDR3 runs 19 residues. Germline CDR1 reads SGHAT; CDR2 reads FQNNGV. With V trimmed by 5 bases and J by 4 bases, 14 bases remained unmatched. CDR3 region: CASSTKPRLAGESTGELFF. In DNA, the CDR3 is TGTGCCAGCAGCACCAAACCGCGACTAGCGGGAGAAAGCACCGGGGAGCTGTTTTTT.

The rearrangement uses TRBV27 and TRBJ2-3; the D is unclear. Trimming pared 3 bases from V and 3 bases from J, leaving 7 bases between. This CDR3 spans 13 amino acids. Germline V gene lookup returns CDR1 MNHEY and CDR2 SMNVEV (reference sequence). CDR3 coding DNA: TGTGCCAGCAGTTTGAGGCGGACAGATACGCAGTATTTT. This gives the protein CASSLRRTDTQYF.

The V and J genes are TRBV19 and TRBJ2-7; D gene uncertain. Germline lookup yields CDR1 LNHDA and CDR2 SQIVND (reference sequence). V dropped 3 bases and J dropped 3 bases, with 12 bases sitting between them. The CDR3 spans 14 residues. The CDR3: CASSISGLNYEQYF. The DNA of the CDR3 is TGTGCCAGTAGTATTTCCGGGTTGAACTACGAGCAGTACTTC.

This chain uses TRBV7-2 with TRBJ2-5; D call uncertain. The CDR3 contains 13 residues. V was cut by 3 bases and J by 4 bases, with 9 bases left in between. Germline assignment: CDR1 SGHTA and CDR2 FQGNSA. CDR3 DNA: TGTGCCAGCAGCTTGAACCACGGAGAGACCCAGTACTTC. Its translation: CASSLNHGETQYF.

This clone was observed a single time. This chain uses TRBV2 with TRBJ2-2; D call uncertain. Germline CDR1 SNHLY, CDR2 FYNNEI. The CDR3 is made up of 16 amino acids. V dropped 2 bases and J dropped 0 bases, with 10 bases sitting between them. The CDR3 sequence is CASSELASANTGELFF. The CDR3 nucleotides are TGTGCCAGCAGTGAATTAGCTTCCGCGAACACCGGGGAGCTGTTTTTT.

This rearrangement joins TRBV24-1 to TRBJ2-5; 8 bases map to TRBD1. Germline V CDR1 and CDR2: KGHDR, SFDVKD. CDR3 length: 15 amino acids. Trimming cost V 4 bases and J 4 bases; bases outside gene matches: 7. The CDR3 nucleotides read TGTGCCACCAGTGAAACAGGGGGGTTTTCAGAGACCCAGTACTTC. Protein product: CATSETGGFSETQYF.

This sequence joins TRBV5-6 and TRBJ2-5; 10 nucleotides match TRBD2. With V trimmed by 4 bases and J by 4 bases, 13 bases remained unmatched. The length of the CDR3 is 17 residues. Germline values: CDR1 SGHDT, CDR2 YYEEEE. CDR3 coding DNA: TGTGCCAGCAGCCCACGGCCCTTTACTAGCGGGATAGAGACCCAGTACTTC. It codes for CASSPRPFTSGIETQYF.

This rearrangement joins TRBV5-1 to TRBJ2-3, with D maybe TRBD2 (5 bases). The CDR3 extends over 14 amino acids. Trimming took off 0 bases at V and 4 bases at J, with 9 bases between the two ends. Germline lookup yields CDR1 SGHRS and CDR2 YFSETQ. CDR3 region: CASSLAQRADTQYF. The CDR3 DNA reads TGCGCCAGCAGCTTGGCCCAGAGGGCAGATACGCAGTATTTT.

The chain couples TRBV5-1 to TRBJ2-5; maybe TRBD1 (5 bases). Trimming cost V 0 bases and J 3 bases, with 12 bases left between them. Per germline, CDR1 SGHRS and CDR2 YFSETQ. The CDR3 runs 15 residues. The CDR3 DNA reads TGCGCCAGCAGCTTGGCGTCGTTCAGGGAAGAGACCCAGTACTTC. Residues: CASSLASFREETQYF.

V usage is TRBV6-5 and J usage is TRBJ1-4; 8 bases line up with TRBD1. Germline lookup yields CDR1 MNHEY and CDR2 SVGAGI. V dropped 7 bases and J dropped 6; count of bases not matched to a gene: 10. The CDR3 extends over 15 amino acids. CDR3 nucleotide sequence: TGTGCCAGCAAACAGCACTCGACAGGGGATGAAAAACTGTTTTTT. This translates into CASKQHSTGDEKLFF.